A single sample is the source of the 11 T cell receptor beta chains below, sequenced in a study of T cells in Graves' hyperthyroidism and ophthalmopathy. Amplified TCR beta CDR3 regions came from RNA transcripts. The TCR CDR3 first-round RT-PCR relied on the HTBI primer set. TCRdb re-derived calls from the multiplex PCR reads in MiXCR, one entry per CDR3 protein. The sample contains about 400,000 distinct CDR3 sequences, 14% to 15% of which appear only once. The source material was blood. These receptors were obtained from a man between 18 and 35 years old with Graves' ophthalmopathy.

There are many counts of this clonotype. The CDR3 DNA reads as TGTGCCAGCAGTGAAGCTAGGTCAGAAGACTATAATTCACCCCTCCACTTT. Translation: CASSEARSEDYNSPLHF. The V call is TRBV2, the J call TRBJ1-6; D uncertain. Germline assignment: CDR1 SNHLY and CDR2 FYNNEI. With 0 bases removed from V and 3 bases from J, the gap between germline ends came to 12 bases. The length of the CDR3 is 17 residues. Full variable domain (outside the CDR3, taken from reference TRBV2 and TRBJ1-6): EPEVTQTPSHQVTQMGQEVILRCVPISNHLYFYWYRQILGQKVEFLVSFYNNEISEKSEIFDDQFSVERPDGSNFTLKIRSTKLEDSAMYFCASSEARSEDYNSPLHFGNGTRLTVT.

The rearrangement links TRBV20-1 to TRBJ1-2; no clear D gene. The CDR3 has 13 amino acids. Per germline, CDR1 DFQATT and CDR2 SNEGSKA (reference sequence). The V end lost 5 bases, the J end lost 2 bases, and 12 bases lay between the germline ends. The DNA for the CDR3 is TGCAGTGCTGGCCAGGCGGTGAACTATGGCTACACCTTC. Protein sequence: CSAGQAVNYGYTF.

The V and J genes are TRBV29-1 and TRBJ2-2, with D unresolved. Germline values: CDR1 SQVTM, CDR2 ANQGSEA. The CDR3 is 12 residues long. V was shortened by 4 bases and J by 4 bases, with 7 bases between the two germline ends. The CDR3 DNA follows: TGCAGCGTTGGGGTTCCCACCGGGGAGCTGTTTTTT. Translating it yields CSVGVPTGELFF.

The V call is TRBV29-1, the J call TRBJ2-1; D call uncertain. This CDR3 is 12 amino acids long. Germline V CDR1 and CDR2: SQVTM, ANQGSEA. The V gene lost 7 bases and the J gene lost 8 bases, with 15 bases spanning the gap. CDR3: CSASPVLHEQFF. The CDR3 nucleotides read TGCAGCGCCTCCCCTGTTTTGCATGAGCAGTTCTTC.

This clonotype has ten or more counts. The CDR3 DNA follows: TGTGCCAGCAGCGTACAGGGGGCTAGGTATGGCTACACCTTC. This gives the protein CASSVQGARYGYTF. The genes are TRBV7-9 and TRBJ1-2, with TRBD1 identical over 9 bases. Germline loops: CDR1 SEHNR, CDR2 FQNEAQ (reference sequence). The CDR3 has 14 residues. The V and J ends lost 5 bases and 5 bases, in that order; junction bases with no gene match: 6.

This clonotype was picked up many times. The chain employs TRBV7-9 and TRBJ1-1; D is ambiguous. Trimming pared 5 bases from V and 1 base from J, leaving 8 bases between. Germline CDR1 is SEHNR and CDR2 is FQNEAQ (reference sequence). This CDR3 region has 13 residues. The CDR3 loop reads CASSPRGNTEAFF. As DNA, the CDR3 is TGTGCCAGCAGCCCCCGGGGGAACACTGAAGCTTTCTTT.

The table lists this clonotype with many counts. The chain employs TRBV2 and TRBJ2-7; TRBD2 aligns across 8 bases. J lost 0 bases, V lost 5 bases, and 6 bases had no gene match. From germline, CDR1 is SNHLY and CDR2 FYNNEI. The CDR3 totals 15 residues. In nucleotides, the CDR3 is TGTGCCAGCAGTCCAACTAGCGGAGGCTCCTACGAGCAGTACTTC. Protein: CASSPTSGGSYEQYF.

On this clonotype itself: It may be a read error: a sequence one base away is much more abundant. The chain uses TRBV10-3 and TRBJ2-7; D might be TRBD1 or TRBD2, each matching 7 bases. Germline lookup yields CDR1 ENHRY and CDR2 SYGVKD. This CDR3 spans 17 amino acids. Trimming took 3 bases from V and 9 from J, leaving 27 bases between them. CDR3 in DNA: TGTGCCATCAGTGATTGGGACAGTGCCAGCGGGATGGGCGGGCAGTACTTC. Translation gives CAISDWDSASGMGGQYF.

This clonotype was observed at least ten times. The chain combines TRBV3-1 with TRBJ1-6; D ambiguous. The CDR3 is made up of 14 amino acids. In germline, CDR1 is LGHDT, CDR2 YNNKEL (reference sequence). Trimming pared 1 base from V and 4 bases from J, leaving 5 bases between. CDR3: CASSQARYNSPLHF. CDR3 bases: TGTGCCAGCAGCCAAGCACGGTATAATTCACCCCTCCACTTT.

This clonotype was seen many times. This rearrangement joins TRBV11-2 to TRBJ2-1; 9 bases are shared with TRBD1. V was pared by 4 bases and J by 4 bases, with 2 bases of the junction left unmatched. The CDR3 is 14 residues long. Germline CDR1 reads SGHAT; CDR2 reads FQNNGV. CDR3 DNA sequence: TGTGCCAGCAGCTCCGGGACAGGGTACAATGAGCAGTTCTTC. Translating gives CASSSGTGYNEQFF.

This clonotype was detected only a few times. The genes are TRBV6-1 and TRBJ2-7; TRBD1 matches at 7 bases. This CDR3 spans 12 amino acids. The germline V gene encodes CDR1 MNHNS and CDR2 SASEGT. Trimming removed 3 bases from V and 6 bases from J; junction bases left unmatched: 2. In DNA, the CDR3 is TGTGCCAGCAGTGAGACAGGGCTCGAGCAGTACTTC. Translating it yields CASSETGLEQYF.